The 27 T cell receptor beta chains below come from one sample, sequenced in a study of metastatic and nonmetastatic thyroid tumors. MiXCR re-clonotyped the PCR reads for TCRdb. Of 15,000 or so clones listed, 9% to 14% are singletons. None of the patients had undergone any treatment ahead of thyroid surgery. The specimen sequenced was blood. These TCRs come from a female donor with papillary thyroid cancer or a benign thyroid nodule (not recorded which). Some clones in this sample may be carry-over from other donors' samples.

This clone is termed medium-sized. The CDR3, as DNA: TGTGCCAGCAGTACGACAGGGGCCGGCTACACCTTC. Its translation is CASSTTGAGYTF. V and J are TRBV28 and TRBJ1-2; 8 bases are shared with TRBD1. Germline V gives CDR1 MDHEN, CDR2 SYDVKM. Trimming at V came to 5 bases and at J to 8 bases, leaving 4 bases not matched to a gene. The CDR3 length is 12 residues.

Worth noting for this clone: Germline is not matched at one junction end, which may reflect a read error. This chain joins TRBV25-1 and TRBJ2-3, with no clear D. The CDR3 extends over 11 amino acids. Germline-derived CDR1 and CDR2 are MGHDK and SYGVNS. CDR3 amino acids: CAITHGYTQYF. The CDR3 DNA reads as TGTGCCATCACCCACGGGTATACTCAGTATTTT.

This clone was seen a handful of times. This may be a read error: a much more frequent sequence differs by one nucleotide. The genes are TRBV27 and TRBJ2-4; 11 positions agree with TRBD2. The CDR3 is 14 amino acids. Germline V gives CDR1 MNHEY, CDR2 SMNVEV (reference sequence). J lost 8 bases, V lost 10 bases, and 10 bases had no gene match. The CDR3 region has the DNA TGTGCCATCAAGAAACTAGCGGGAGAGGACATTCAGTACTTC. Translating it yields CAIKKLAGEDIQYF.

This clone has a count of ten or more. This chain connects TRBV4-2 to TRBJ2-3, with no clear D. The CDR3 extends over 15 amino acids. Trimming shortened V by 3 bases and J by 14 bases, and 24 bases separated the two germline ends. Germline V gene lookup returns CDR1 LGHNA and CDR2 YNFKEQ. CDR3 DNA sequence: TGTGCCAGCAGCCAGGCCGCCAGACTGGGGTCGGTGGGGTATTTT. Translated, it gives CASSQAARLGSVGYF.

This clone appeared many times. The rearrangement links TRBV11-2 to TRBJ2-7; TRBD2 matches at 14 bases. V shed 1 base, J shed 6 bases, and the junction held 8 bases outside the gene matches. The germline CDR1 and CDR2 sequences are SGHAT and FQNNGV. The CDR3 loop spans 17 amino acids. The chain's CDR3 is CASSLVGGTSGSLEQYF. The CDR3 nucleotides are TGTGCCAGCAGCTTAGTGGGGGGGACTAGCGGGAGCCTCGAGCAGTACTTC.

In its sample, this clone was seen many times. CDR3 sequence (DNA): TGTGCCAGCAGCGGAGACAGGTCATACAATGAGCAGTTCTTC. Amino acid sequence: CASSGDRSYNEQFF. The chain employs TRBV5-4 and TRBJ2-1; D perhaps matches TRBD1 (6 bases). Per germline, CDR1 SGHNT and CDR2 YYREEE (reference sequence). The V gene lost 4 bases and the J gene lost 4 bases, with 12 bases spanning the gap. The CDR3 consists of 14 residues.

There are many counts of this clone. This chain joins TRBV7-9 and TRBJ1-1; D possibly corresponds to TRBD1 (5 bases). Looked up from germline, CDR1 is SEHNR and CDR2 is FQNEAQ (reference sequence). The CDR3 consists of 14 residues. V shed 2 bases and J shed 4 bases, with 11 bases lying between them. The chain's CDR3 is CASSLRGVSTEAFF. Written as DNA, the CDR3 is TGTGCCAGCAGCTTACGAGGGGTAAGCACTGAAGCTTTCTTT. Together with reference TRBV7-9 and TRBJ1-1, the CDR3 gives the full variable domain: DTGVSQNPRHKITKRGQNVTFRCDPISEHNRLYWYRQTLGQGPEFLTYFQNEAQLEKSRLLSDRFSAERPKGSFSTLEIQRTEQGDSAMYLCASSLRGVSTEAFFGQGTRLTVV.

At least ten counts were recorded for this clone. This sequence joins TRBV11-3 and TRBJ2-5, with D possibly TRBD2 on 6 matching bases. Looked up from germline, CDR1 is SGHNT and CDR2 is YENEEA. The CDR3 is 13 residues long. V was clipped by 5 bases and J by 3 bases, with 10 bases between them. The CDR3 DNA sequence: TGTGCCAGCAGCCAACCGGGGGAAGAGACCCAGTACTTC. This gives the protein CASSQPGEETQYF.

With regard to this clone: A read error may produce the germline difference seen at one junction end. The chain joins TRBV7-2 to TRBJ1-2; D is unresolved. The CDR3 runs to 17 residues. Germline V gene data show CDR1 as SGHTA and CDR2 as FQGNSA. CDR3: CASSLASQLRSNYGCNF. The CDR3 region has the DNA TGTGCCAGCAGCTTAGCTTCCCAGTTACGGTCCAACTATGGCTGCAACTTC.

This clone was found many times. V usage is TRBV7-2 and J usage is TRBJ2-3, with a tentative D call TRBD2 (5 bases). The germline V gene has CDR1 SGHTA and CDR2 FQGNSA. CDR3 size: 14 residues. With 5 bases removed from V and 4 bases from J, the gap between germline ends came to 13 bases. The CDR3 DNA reads TGTGCCAGCAGCCCTTTCGAGGGCCCAGATACGCAGTATTTT. This codes for CASSPFEGPDTQYF.

Comment on this clone: This may arise from a read error, as a much more abundant clone is one base away. Other nucleotide sequences from this sample produce the same CDR3. V gene TRBV20-1 combines with J gene TRBJ1-6; D is unclear. The CDR3 has 14 residues. Germline CDR1 and CDR2: DFQATT and SNEGSKA (reference sequence). The CDR3 loop reads CSASPGNPNSPLHF. The CDR3 DNA reads TGCAGTGCTAGTCCCGGCAACCCCAATTCACCCCTCCACTTC.

This clone was seen at least ten times. The sample has other DNA sequences that encode this CDR3 too. V is TRBV28 and J is TRBJ1-5; no definite D call. This CDR3 is built from 13 residues. Deletions cut 6 bases from V and 4 bases from J, with 10 bases between. The germline V gene has CDR1 MDHEN and CDR2 SYDVKM. CDR3 region: CASSLRSNQPQHF. In DNA form, the CDR3 reads TGTGCCAGCAGCCTCCGATCGAATCAGCCCCAGCATTTT.

By frequency in the sample, this clone is medium-sized. The chain employs TRBV6-1 and TRBJ1-3; maybe TRBD1 (6 bases). There are 16 residues in the CDR3. Germline loops: CDR1 MNHNS, CDR2 SASEGT. Between the trimmed V and J ends, which lost 3 bases and 0 bases, there was a span of 12 bases. The CDR3 DNA is TGTGCCAGCAGTGAGGACGGGGGCGTCTCTGGAAACACCATATATTTT. Translated: CASSEDGGVSGNTIYF.

Ten or more counts support this clone. This sequence joins TRBV3-1 and TRBJ2-1, with 12 nucleotides matching TRBD2. V shed 0 bases and J 9 bases; nucleotides not matched to a gene: 12. From germline, CDR1 is LGHDT and CDR2 YNNKEL (reference sequence). The CDR3 consists of 18 residues. CDR3 in amino acids: CASSQDQPLAGGRSEQFF. The CDR3 bases are TGTGCCAGCAGCCAAGATCAACCCCTAGCGGGGGGGCGGTCTGAGCAGTTCTTC.

This clone occurred many times. The same CDR3 is also encoded by other DNA sequences in this sample. V and J are TRBV7-3 and TRBJ1-1; unclear D gene. V lost 6 bases and J 1 base, leaving 9 bases between the germline ends. The germline V gene encodes CDR1 SGHTA and CDR2 FQGTGA. The CDR3 spans 13 residues. This CDR3 is CASSRSGNTEAFF. CDR3 nucleotide sequence: TGTGCCAGCAGTAGGAGTGGGAACACTGAAGCTTTCTTT.

This clone showed up many times. This chain links TRBV14 with TRBJ2-5; TRBD2 aligns across 8 bases. This CDR3 has 15 amino acids. Trimming took 5 bases from V and 4 from J; bases not matched to a gene: 9. Per the germline V gene, CDR1 is SGHDN and CDR2 is FVKESK. Here the CDR3 reads CASSSRAGVAETQYF. CDR3 in DNA: TGTGCCAGCAGCTCCCGAGCGGGAGTAGCAGAGACCCAGTACTTC.

This clone was found many times. This chain uses TRBV10-3 with TRBJ1-1; D is undetermined. Per the germline V gene, CDR1 is ENHRY and CDR2 is SYGVKD. The germline V and J ends were trimmed by 3 bases and 1 base, with 3 bases remaining between them. This CDR3 is 12 amino acids long. As DNA, the CDR3 is TGTGCCATCAGTGATTGGAACACTGAAGCTTTCTTT. Protein: CAISDWNTEAFF.

This clone appeared many times. This sequence joins TRBV29-1 and TRBJ1-1, with D perhaps TRBD1 (5 bases). The CDR3 has 13 amino acids. The ends were cut back, 6 bases at V and 6 bases at J, with 17 bases in the middle. Germline-derived CDR1 and CDR2 are SQVTM and ANQGSEA. CDR3 DNA sequence: TGCAGCGTCATGGTGACAGCAAGCTCTGAAGCTTTCTTT. It is translated as CSVMVTASSEAFF.

V and J are TRBV28 and TRBJ1-1, with D possibly TRBD1 on 5 matching bases. CDR3 length: 14 residues. The V gene's germline CDR1 is MDHEN and CDR2 SYDVKM. Trimming left V 4 bases short and J 4 bases short, with 13 bases between. CDR3 protein: CASSSQGVGTEAFF. The CDR3 DNA sequence: TGTGCCAGCAGTTCCCAGGGTGTAGGCACTGAAGCTTTCTTT.

This clone is categorized as large. V usage is TRBV10-1 and J usage is TRBJ2-1; D gene uncertain. The CDR3 spans 13 residues. V was shortened by 0 bases and J by 8 bases, with 8 bases between the two germline ends. Germline-derived CDR1 and CDR2 are WNHNN and SYGVQD (reference sequence). The CDR3 nucleotides are TGCGCCAGCAGTGAGTCGTATTCCGATGAGCAGTTCTTC. Protein: CASSESYSDEQFF.

This clone was counted at least ten times. This chain links TRBV3-1 with TRBJ2-7, with 10 positions matching TRBD1. This CDR3 comprises 15 residues. Germline assignment: CDR1 LGHDT and CDR2 YNNKEL (reference sequence). Unmatched junction bases numbered 9, after V lost 4 bases and J lost 6 bases. The chain's CDR3 is CASSPSGTGAGEQYF. As DNA, the CDR3 is TGTGCCAGCAGCCCCAGTGGGACAGGGGCGGGCGAGCAGTACTTC.

At least ten counts were recorded for this clone. The chain recombines TRBV28 with TRBJ2-5; D is perhaps TRBD2 (5 bases). Germline CDR1 is MDHEN and CDR2 is SYDVKM. V was trimmed by 3 bases and J by 3 bases, leaving 11 bases between them. There are 14 residues in the CDR3. CDR3 sequence: CASSLETGKETQYF. The CDR3 bases are TGTGCCAGCAGTTTGGAAACCGGGAAAGAGACCCAGTACTTC.

Ten or more counts support this clone. As the CDR3 is not closed by the conserved phenylalanine or tryptophan, this likely results from a read error. The genes are TRBV6-5 and TRBJ2-2, with TRBD1 matching over 7 bases. Germline V gene sequence: CDR1 MNHEY, CDR2 SVGAGI. The CDR3 covers 15 residues. J lost 1 base, V lost 2 bases, and 1 base had no gene match. The CDR3 coding sequence is TGTGCCAGCAGTTACGGGACAGTGAACACCGGGGAGCTGTTTCTT. This codes for CASSYGTVNTGELFL.

As for this clone: One junction end disagrees with the germline gene, perhaps due to a read error. The chain links TRBV5-5 to TRBJ2-2, with D perhaps assigned TRBD1 or TRBD2 (5 bases each). CDR3 length equals 16 residues. Germline V gene data show CDR1 as SGHKS and CDR2 as YYEKEE (reference sequence). The DNA of the CDR3 is TGTGCCAGCAGCAACGGGACCCTAGGAGGCACCGGGGAACTGTTTTTT. It yields the protein CASSNGTLGGTGELFF.

CDR3: CASSAGPYNSPLHF. The CDR3 DNA is TGTGCCAGCAGTGCAGGGCCCTATAATTCACCCCTCCACTTT. The chain has TRBV6-1 and TRBJ1-6; D is perhaps TRBD1 (5 bases). Germline V gives CDR1 MNHNS, CDR2 SASEGT. Trimming shortened V by 4 bases and J by 2 bases, and 6 bases separated the two germline ends. This CDR3 comprises 14 residues.

This clone was seen repeatedly, ten times or more. The V and J genes are TRBV7-9 and TRBJ2-3; TRBD1 matches 9 bases. The CDR3 is made up of 18 amino acids. CDR1 SEHNR and CDR2 FQNEAQ come from the germline V gene (reference sequence). V dropped 3 bases and J dropped 4; count of bases not matched to a gene: 14. CDR3 loop: CASSFPAGQGSVADTQYF. The CDR3 bases are TGTGCCAGCAGCTTCCCCGCGGGACAGGGTAGTGTTGCAGATACGCAGTATTTT.

This clone is medium-sized within its sample. The genes are TRBV28 and TRBJ2-3; 7 bases agree with TRBD2. With V trimmed by 6 bases and J by 3 bases, 6 bases remained unmatched. Germline V gene lookup returns CDR1 MDHEN and CDR2 SYDVKM. The CDR3 consists of 14 residues. This CDR3 is CASRSGKETDTQYF. The DNA of the CDR3 is TGTGCCAGCAGGAGCGGGAAGGAGACAGATACGCAGTATTTT. Variable domain in full (rest from reference TRBV28 and TRBJ2-3): DVKVTQSSRYLVKRTGEKVFLECVQDMDHENMFWYRQDPGLGLRLIYFSYDVKMKEKGDIPEGYSVSREKKERFSLILESASTNQTSMYLCASRSGKETDTQYFGPGTRLTVL.